The clone carrying this TCR beta chain was seen many times. The antigen remains unidentified. Ophthalmopathy cases met thresholds of Clinical Activity Score at least 3, NOSPECS grade at least 4 and duration under 3 months. Fresh peripheral blood, 8 to 10 ml of it, supplied the PBMCs. Amplification of TCR beta CDR3 regions used RNA as the template. HTBI primers were the set used in a first-round RT-PCR of the TCR CDR3. TCRdb reanalysed the multiplex PCR reads using MiXCR and keeps one entry per CDR3 protein. The sample carries 500,000 to 650,000 distinct CDR3 sequences, 17% recorded once. This record comes from a study of T cells in Graves' hyperthyroidism and ophthalmopathy. General observations from the study: Stable hyperthyroidism was separated from ophthalmopathy by a model based on 13 V-J features.

The CDR3 length is 13 residues. Trimming pared 6 bases from V and 5 bases from J, leaving 14 bases between. CDR1 is SGHVS, CDR2 FQNEAQ, per germline. The gene calls are TRBV7-8 and TRBJ2-7, with D perhaps TRBD1 or TRBD2 (5 bases each). Source material: blood. The sequence was collected from a woman under 30 with Graves' ophthalmopathy. The CDR3, as DNA: TGTGCCAGCAGTCGATTAGTGGGGGACGAGCAGTACTTC. Translated, it gives CASSRLVGDEQYF.